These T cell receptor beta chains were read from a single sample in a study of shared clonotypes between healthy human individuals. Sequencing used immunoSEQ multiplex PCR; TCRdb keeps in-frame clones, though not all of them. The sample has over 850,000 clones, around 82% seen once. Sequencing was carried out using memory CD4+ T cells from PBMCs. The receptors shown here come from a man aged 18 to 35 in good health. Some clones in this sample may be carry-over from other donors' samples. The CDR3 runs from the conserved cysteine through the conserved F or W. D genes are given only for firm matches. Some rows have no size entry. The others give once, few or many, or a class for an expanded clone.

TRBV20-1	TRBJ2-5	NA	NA	CSVYREKTQYF	TGCAGTGTCTACCGGGAGAAGACCCAGTACTTC
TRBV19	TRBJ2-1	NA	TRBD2	CASRGAGVGNEQFF	TGTGCCAGTAGAGGGGCGGGAGTGGGGAATGAGCAGTTCTTC
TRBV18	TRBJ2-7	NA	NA	CASSPPSGKGYEQYF	TGTGCCAGCTCACCACCCTCCGGGAAGGGCTACGAGCAGTACTTC
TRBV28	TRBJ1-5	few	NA	CASSPGRGNQPQHF	TGTGCCAGCAGTCCAGGACGAGGGAATCAGCCCCAGCATTTT
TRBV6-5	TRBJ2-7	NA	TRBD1	CASSPLGQGYEQCF	TGTGCCAGCAGTCCTCTAGGACAGGGTTACGAGCAGTGCTTC
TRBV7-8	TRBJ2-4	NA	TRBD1	CASSPSGQADKNIQYF	TGTGCCAGCAGCCCGTCAGGACAGGCCGACAAAAACATTCAGTACTTC
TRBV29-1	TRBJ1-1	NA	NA	CSAGLRRGTEAFF	TGCAGCGCGGGGCTCAGGCGGGGAACTGAAGCTTTCTTT
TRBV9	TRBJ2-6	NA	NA	CASSVTDSGANVLTF	TGTGCCAGCAGCGTAACAGACTCTGGGGCCAACGTCCTGACTTTC
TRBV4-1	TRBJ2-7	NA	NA	CASSRGQTYSYEQYF	TGCGCCAGCAGCCGTGGACAGACCTACTCCTACGAGCAGTACTTC
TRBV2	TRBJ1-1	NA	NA	CASSIQGFGEAFF	TGTGCCAGCAGCATACAGGGTTTTGGTGAAGCTTTCTTT
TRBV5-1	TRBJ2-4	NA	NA	CASSLVANGENIQYF	TGCGCCAGCAGCTTGGTAGCAAATGGGGAAAACATTCAGTACTTC
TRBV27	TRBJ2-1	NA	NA	CASSPKGLGTYEQFF	TGTGCCAGCAGTCCAAAGGGCCTAGGGACGTATGAGCAGTTCTTC
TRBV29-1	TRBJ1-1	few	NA	CSVEAQGPEAFF	TGCAGCGTTGAAGCGCAGGGGCCTGAAGCTTTCTTT
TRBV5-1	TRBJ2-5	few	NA	CASSVKQGGETQYF	TGCGCCAGCAGCGTGAAACAGGGAGGAGAGACCCAGTACTTC
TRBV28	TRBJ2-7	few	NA	CASLPGRRNEQYF	TGTGCCAGCCTTCCCGGAAGGAGAAACGAGCAGTACTTC
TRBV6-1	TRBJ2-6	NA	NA	CASSVAGLNVLTF	TGTGCCAGCAGTGTTGCAGGGCTCAACGTCCTGACTTTC
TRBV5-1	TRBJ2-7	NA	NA	CASSLGRTPAYEQYF	TGCGCCAGCAGCTTGGGCAGGACCCCAGCCTACGAGCAGTACTTC
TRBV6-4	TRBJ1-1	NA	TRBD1	CASSALGTRGPTEAFF	TGTGCCAGCAGTGCTCTCGGGACCAGGGGGCCCACTGAAGCTTTCTTT
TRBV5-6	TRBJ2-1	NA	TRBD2	CASSLASSGHYNEQFF	TGTGCCAGCAGCTTGGCGTCTAGCGGTCATTACAATGAGCAGTTCTTC
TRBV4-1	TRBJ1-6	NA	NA	CASSQEEAGGADFNSPLHF	TGCGCCAGCAGCCAAGAAGAGGCGGGCGGAGCCGACTTTAATTCACCCCTCCACTTT
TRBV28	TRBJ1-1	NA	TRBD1	CASSHRQGKGNTEAFF	TGTGCCAGCAGCCACCGACAGGGAAAGGGGAACACTGAAGCTTTCTTT
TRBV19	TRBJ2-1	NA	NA	CASSPWGASSYNEQFF	TGTGCCAGTAGTCCGTGGGGGGCTAGCTCCTACAATGAGCAGTTCTTC
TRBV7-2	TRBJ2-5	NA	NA	CASSFSRGPQETQYF	TGTGCCAGCAGCTTTTCCAGGGGTCCCCAAGAGACCCAGTACTTC
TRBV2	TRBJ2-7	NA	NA	CASSAQLASYEQYF	TGTGCCAGCAGTGCTCAACTAGCCTCCTACGAGCAGTACTTC
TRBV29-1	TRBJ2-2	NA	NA	CSARLWGAGELFF	TGCAGCGCCCGACTCTGGGGGGCCGGGGAGCTGTTTTTT
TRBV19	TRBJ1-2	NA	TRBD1	CASTTTGPAGGYTF	TGTGCCAGTACCACGACAGGGCCCGCCGGTGGCTACACCTTC
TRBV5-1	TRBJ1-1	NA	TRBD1	CASSLDGQVNTEAFF	TGCGCCAGCAGCCTTGATGGACAGGTGAACACTGAAGCTTTCTTT
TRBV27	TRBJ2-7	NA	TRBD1	CASSLYGQGAAYEQYF	TGTGCCAGCAGTTTATACGGGCAGGGGGCCGCCTACGAGCAGTACTTC
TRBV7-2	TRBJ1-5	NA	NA	CASSLGIGINQPQHF	TGTGCCAGCAGCTTAGGTATCGGAATCAATCAGCCCCAGCATTTT
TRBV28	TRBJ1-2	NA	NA	CASSQVYYGYTF	TGTGCCAGCAGCCAGGTATACTATGGCTACACCTTC
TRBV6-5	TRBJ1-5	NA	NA	CASSSESSNQPQHF	TGTGCCAGCAGTTCCGAATCTAGCAATCAGCCCCAGCATTTT
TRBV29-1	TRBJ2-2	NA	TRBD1	CSVGRQGAGELFF	TGCAGCGTCGGAAGACAGGGGGCCGGGGAGCTGTTTTTT
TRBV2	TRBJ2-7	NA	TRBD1	CASRAGTGHYEQYF	TGTGCCAGCAGAGCCGGGACAGGACACTACGAGCAGTACTTC
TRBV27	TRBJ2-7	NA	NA	CASSSRPGPSYEQYF	TGTGCCAGCAGTTCCCGACCGGGACCTTCCTACGAGCAGTACTTC
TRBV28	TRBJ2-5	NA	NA	CASSFARRETQYF	TGTGCCAGCAGTTTCGCGCGTCGAGAGACCCAGTACTTC
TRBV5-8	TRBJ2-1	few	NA	CASSLDGTPGGDEQFF	TGTGCCAGCAGCTTGGACGGGACTCCCGGTGGGGATGAGCAGTTCTTC
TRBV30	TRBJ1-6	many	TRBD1	CAWSPRTGHNSPLHF	TGTGCCTGGAGTCCGAGGACAGGCCATAATTCACCCCTCCACTTT
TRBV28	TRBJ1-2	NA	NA	CASSLGGAPTANYGYTF	TGTGCCAGCAGCTTAGGGGGGGCCCCTACCGCTAACTATGGCTACACCTTC
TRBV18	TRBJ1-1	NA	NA	CASSPQPNTEAFF	TGTGCCAGCTCACCACAACCCAACACTGAAGCTTTCTTT
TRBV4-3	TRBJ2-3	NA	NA	CASSQNRDTQYF	TGCGCCAGCAGCCAAAACAGAGATACGCAGTATTTT
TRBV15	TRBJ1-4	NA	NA	CATSRGQGTANEKLFF	TGTGCCACCAGCAGAGGACAAGGGACCGCGAATGAAAAACTGTTTTTT
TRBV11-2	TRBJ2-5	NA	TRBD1	CASSSGDRGRETQYF	TGTGCCAGCAGCTCGGGGGACAGGGGGCGAGAGACCCAGTACTTC
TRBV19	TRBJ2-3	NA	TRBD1	CATTNPGTGKGDTQYF	TGTGCCACCACCAACCCCGGGACAGGGAAGGGAGATACGCAGTATTTT
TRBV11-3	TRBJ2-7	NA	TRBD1	CASSDRGTGDREQYF	TGTGCCAGCAGCGACCGGGGGACAGGGGATCGGGAGCAGTACTTC
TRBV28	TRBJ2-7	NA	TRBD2	CASTGVGGPGNEQYF	TGTGCCAGCACGGGAGTGGGAGGGCCGGGGAACGAGCAGTACTTC
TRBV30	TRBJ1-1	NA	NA	CAWTGGGSGYMNTEAFF	TGTGCCTGGACCGGGGGGGGATCAGGGTACATGAACACTGAAGCTTTCTTT
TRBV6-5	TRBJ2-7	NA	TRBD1	CASSPDRERYEQYF	TGTGCCAGCAGTCCGGACAGGGAGCGCTACGAGCAGTACTTC
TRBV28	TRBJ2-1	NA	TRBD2	CASSPGGILRGEQFF	TGTGCCAGCAGTCCGGGAGGGATCCTTCGGGGTGAGCAGTTCTTC